This T cell receptor (beta chain) appears in the sequencing data of a study of blood T cells in healthy people across ages. CDR3 length: 14 amino acids. In germline, CDR1 is LNHNV, CDR2 YYDKDF (reference sequence). V was shortened by 1 base and J by 4 bases, with 11 bases between the two germline ends. The study recruited healthy Caucasian donors from Russia who were aged about 6 to 90. Study-level findings and limits: The unknown donor CMV status may have confounded expanded clonotype changes. Roughly linear age-related decline in beta diversity appeared, significant by age 40.

This clonotype has only a few counts. Its specificity is not known. The authors ran a second PCR of about 7 to 11 cycles using a sample-barcoded 5' primer and a J-beta primer mix. Every cDNA was tagged by a template-switch adaptor with 12 random nucleotides. One entry per CDR3 protein, called by TCRdb with MiXCR from the 5' RACE reads. The sample gives roughly 800,000 distinct CDR3 sequences, 55% to 70% of which show up once; over 20% is in the top ten. The chain uses TRBV15 and TRBJ2-7; no reliable D call. The source material was blood. This receptor was taken from a man younger than 45 in good health. The CDR3 DNA follows: TGTGCCACCAGCAGAGCCGAGACACCTTACGAGCAGTACTTC. Protein: CATSRAETPYEQYF. The full variable domain, rest sourced from reference TRBV15 and TRBJ2-7, is DAMVIQNPRYQVTQFGKPVTLSCSQTLNHNVMYWYQQKSSQAPKLLFHYYDKDFNNEADTPDNFQSRRPNTSFCFLDIRSPGLGDTAMYLCATSRAETPYEQYFGPGTRLTVT.